Listed here are 15 T cell receptor beta chains from one sample, sequenced in a study of CD8+CD57+ T cells in acquired aplastic anemia. Genomic DNA acted as the template from which TCR beta VDJ combination and CDR3 sequence profiling were carried out. MiXCR was run by TCRdb on the reads, yielding one entry per CDR3 protein. Of about 62,000 distinct CDR3 sequences detected, less than 65% appear once; the ten largest clones hold 2.5%. The material sequenced was sorted CD4+, CD8+, or CD8+CD57+ T cells (not recorded which) from PBMCs. All receptors derive from a human donor in good health, serving as a control.

V is TRBV19 and J is TRBJ2-5; TRBD2 is a possible D gene (7 bases). V lost 3 bases and J 4 bases, leaving 15 bases between the germline ends. Looked up from germline, CDR1 is LNHDA and CDR2 is SQIVND (reference sequence). The CDR3 sequence is 15 residues long. CDR3 protein: CASSIGGGPPETQYF. CDR3 DNA sequence: TGTGCCAGTAGTATTGGGGGGGGGCCGCCAGAGACCCAGTACTTC.

This clonotype was observed many times. The chain carries TRBV30 and TRBJ1-2; D remains ambiguous. Germline values: CDR1 GTSNPN, CDR2 SVGIG (reference sequence). This CDR3 is built from 13 residues. Trimming took off 0 bases at V and 5 bases at J, with 10 bases between the two ends. CDR3 residues: CAWSVRSLYGYTF. CDR3 in DNA: TGTGCCTGGAGTGTACGCAGCCTATATGGCTACACCTTC.

V and J are TRBV5-1 and TRBJ2-7, with D possibly TRBD2 on 10 matching bases. The germline V gene encodes CDR1 SGHRS and CDR2 YFSETQ. This CDR3 is built from 16 residues. The ends were cut back, 4 bases at V and 3 bases at J, with 20 bases in the middle. CDR3 DNA sequence: TGCGCCAGCAGCGGGCTAGCGGGGGACAGGGACTACGAGCAGTACTTC. It codes for CASSGLAGDRDYEQYF.

This clonotype was counted ten times or more. The rearrangement uses TRBV7-8 and TRBJ1-1; no clear D. V gave up 5 bases and J gave up 5 bases, with 12 bases separating them. The CDR3 spans 13 residues. The germline CDR1 and CDR2 sequences are SGHVS and FQNEAQ. As DNA, the CDR3 is TGTGCCAGCAGCCCAATGTCTGGGACTGAAGCTTTCTTT. Protein: CASSPMSGTEAFF. Filled out from reference TRBV7-8 and TRBJ1-1, the complete variable domain reads GAGVSQSPRYKVAKRGQDVALRCDPISGHVSLFWYQQALGQGPEFLTYFQNEAQLDKSGLPSDRFFAERPEGSVSTLKIQRTQQEDSAVYLCASSPMSGTEAFFGQGTRLTVV.

Many counts were recorded for this clonotype. J is TRBJ1-2 and V is TRBV5-1, with 9 bases lining up with TRBD1. The ends lost 0 bases at V and 6 bases at J; junction bases unmatched: 3. The CDR3 length is 14 residues. CDR1 and CDR2 (germline): SGHRS, YFSETQ. Here the CDR3 reads CASSLAQGADGYTF. The CDR3 DNA is TGCGCCAGCAGCTTGGCACAGGGGGCCGATGGCTACACCTTC.

This chain uses TRBV11-2 with TRBJ2-1; unclear D gene. Trimming stripped 5 bases from V and 5 bases from J, with 16 bases between. Germline CDR1 reads SGHAT; CDR2 reads FQNNGV. The CDR3 covers 15 residues. CDR3 sequence reads: CASSRPPESHNEQFF. The CDR3 DNA reads as TGTGCCAGCAGCCGCCCGCCCGAGTCCCACAATGAGCAGTTCTTC.

The chain recombines TRBV24-1 with TRBJ1-2, with D possibly TRBD1 on 6 matching bases. Germline CDR1 KGHDR, CDR2 SFDVKD. This CDR3 is built from 18 residues. With 3 bases removed from V and 4 bases from J, the gap between germline ends came to 23 bases. The CDR3 protein is CATSDTPGHGTAGYGYTF. CDR3 nucleotide sequence: TGTGCCACCAGTGATACTCCGGGACACGGTACGGCGGGCTATGGCTACACCTTC.

To note about this clonotype: Since a much larger clone is just one base distant, this may be a read error. V gene TRBV4-1 combines with J gene TRBJ2-3; TRBD2 matches at 14 bases. This CDR3 has 19 amino acids. CDR1 is MGHRA, CDR2 YSYEKL, per germline. CDR3 sequence: CAGSQGLAGGPGGMYTQYF. The CDR3, as DNA: TGCGCCGGCAGCCAAGGACTAGCGGGAGGCCCGGGGGGGATGTATACGCAGTATTTT.

The sample holds many counts of this clonotype. The V gene is TRBV11-2, the J gene TRBJ2-7, with TRBD1 identical over 7 bases. J was trimmed by 2 bases and V by 3 bases; bases with no gene match: 4. Per germline, CDR1 SGHAT and CDR2 FQNNGV. The CDR3 sequence is 14 residues long. CDR3 residues: CASSLVTGTYEQYF. DNA of the CDR3: TGTGCCAGCAGCTTGGTGACAGGGACCTACGAGCAGTACTTC.

Remarks on this clonotype: Sequence at one end of the junction differs from germline and may be a read error. The chain recombines TRBV20-1 with TRBJ2-3, with 7 bases aligning to TRBD1. CDR3 length: 14 amino acids. Germline-derived CDR1 and CDR2 are DFQATT and SNEGSKA (reference sequence). CDR3 in amino acids: CSARGTVSTDAQCF. The CDR3, as DNA: TGCAGTGCTAGGGGGACAGTGAGCACAGATGCGCAGTGTTTT.

The chain combines TRBV10-2 with TRBJ1-1; D is possibly TRBD1 (6 bases). The ends were cut back, 4 bases at V and 0 bases at J, with 15 bases in the middle. Germline CDR1 is WSHSY and CDR2 is SAAADI. This CDR3 spans 16 amino acids. The CDR3: CASSVGGGLVNTEAFF. The CDR3 DNA reads as TGCGCCAGCAGTGTTGGAGGGGGGCTGGTGAACACTGAAGCTTTCTTT.

The CDR3 sequence is CASRWGDTQYF. Here the CDR3 DNA reads TGTGCCAGCAGGTGGGGGGATACGCAGTATTTT. The chain couples TRBV7-9 to TRBJ2-3; either TRBD1 or TRBD2 may supply D (5 bases each). From germline, CDR1 is SEHNR and CDR2 FQNEAQ (reference sequence). V lost 6 bases, J lost 6 bases, and 7 bases lay in between. The CDR3 extends over 11 amino acids. Using reference TRBV7-9 and TRBJ2-3 for the parts outside the CDR3, the full variable domain is DTGVSQNPRHKITKRGQNVTFRCDPISEHNRLYWYRQTLGQGPEFLTYFQNEAQLEKSRLLSDRFSAERPKGSFSTLEIQRTEQGDSAMYLCASRWGDTQYFGPGTRLTVL.

In this sample, this clonotype turned up many times. This rearrangement joins TRBV10-3 to TRBJ2-1; weak D call: TRBD2 (5 bases). Trimming took 6 bases from V and 0 from J, leaving 24 bases between them. The V gene's germline CDR1 is ENHRY and CDR2 SYGVKD. This CDR3 comprises 19 residues. CDR3 residues: CAIRGDGRRENSSYNEQFF. The CDR3 bases are TGTGCCATCAGGGGAGATGGCAGGCGCGAGAATAGCTCCTACAATGAGCAGTTCTTC.

V is TRBV10-3 and J is TRBJ1-6; a weak D match, TRBD1 (6 bases). This CDR3 contains 15 residues. The V end was cut by 4 bases, the J end by 10 bases, with 17 bases between. Per the germline V gene, CDR1 is ENHRY and CDR2 is SYGVKD. CDR3 nucleotide sequence: TGTGCCATCAGTGCCCACAGGGAGGTCGAGTCACCCCTCCACTTT. Its translation: CAISAHREVESPLHF.

This clonotype was detected ten times or more. V gene TRBV12-3 or TRBV12-4 combines with J gene TRBJ1-2; 9 nucleotides match TRBD1. The CDR3 runs to 13 residues. The V segment lost 9 bases and the J segment 3 bases; nucleotides outside the gene matches: 5. CDR3 region: CASTTGGHYGYTF. For the CDR3, the DNA is TGTGCCAGTACAACAGGGGGCCACTATGGCTACACCTTC.